A single sample gave rise to the 9 T cell receptor beta chains below, sequenced in a study of T cells expressing NK-cell markers (dated by TCRdb to the early 2020s). Receptor libraries were prepared by 5' RACE. Sequencing was carried out with an Illumina HiSeq 2000. After the reads were reprocessed by TCRdb, one entry was made per CDR3 protein sequence, with no DNA. The table kept for this sample lists around 380,000 distinct CDR3 sequences. The top ten constitute over 8.5% of the sample. Sequenced material: blood T cells: a sorted CD56 or NKG2C T cell subset, CD4+ or CD8+ T cells, or bulk PBMC T cells (not recorded which). The receptors come from a woman in her forties or fifties in good health. Donor details come from another sample of the same person, matched by shared clones.

This chain uses TRBV20-1 with TRBJ1-6; TCRdb reports TRBD1, a call that lacks DNA to check it against. This CDR3 has 13 amino acids. Looked up from germline, CDR1 is DFQATT and CDR2 is SNEGSKA (reference sequence). The CDR3 is CSAAGTYDSPLHF.

CDR3 sequence: CASSHTTGATGYTF. The rearrangement joins TRBV3-1 to TRBJ1-2; TCRdb lists TRBD1, though no DNA is available to test this call. CDR3 length: 14 amino acids. CDR1 is LGHDT, CDR2 YNNKEL, per germline (reference sequence).

The genes are TRBV4-1 and TRBJ2-2; TCRdb calls TRBD1, which cannot be checked without DNA. The length of the CDR3 is 16 residues. The germline V gene has CDR1 MGHRA and CDR2 YSYEKL. The chain's CDR3 is CASTSYDRGSTGELFF.

V and J are TRBV13 and TRBJ1-1; TCRdb's D call, TRBD1, is unchecked because there is no DNA. Germline loops: CDR1 PRHDT, CDR2 FYEKMQ (reference sequence). The CDR3 extends over 13 amino acids. The CDR3 here is CASSGNGGTEAFF.

CDR3 in amino acids: CASSFSYGAKEAFF. The gene calls are TRBV5-6 and TRBJ1-1. The CDR3 is made up of 14 amino acids. Germline CDR1 is SGHDT and CDR2 is YYEEEE.

CDR3 protein: CASSPPGGGEPQHF. The J gene is TRBJ1-5, the V gene TRBV14; TCRdb selects TRBD1, and the lack of DNA leaves this call unchecked. Germline-derived CDR1 and CDR2 are SGHDN and FVKESK. This CDR3 region has 14 residues.

The V and J genes are TRBV9 and TRBJ2-1; TCRdb's D call of TRBD1 is untestable without DNA. CDR1 is SGDLS and CDR2 is YYNGEE in the germline V gene. CDR3 length equals 15 residues. This chain's CDR3 is CASSPGVNQGNEQFF. The whole variable domain, remainder taken from reference TRBV9 and TRBJ2-1, is DSGVTQTPKHLITATGQRVTLRCSPRSGDLSVYWYQQSLDQGLQFLIQYYNGEERAKGNILERFSAQQFPDLHSELNLSSLELGDSALYFCASSPGVNQGNEQFFGPGTRLTVL.

This chain uses TRBV5-6 with TRBJ1-5; TCRdb outputs TRBD1, but without DNA this stays unchecked. This CDR3 spans 13 amino acids. The germline V gene encodes CDR1 SGHDT and CDR2 YYEEEE. The CDR3 is CASSLGQVGPQHF.

The rearrangement uses TRBV30 and TRBJ1-1. The CDR3 sequence is 11 residues long. Germline V CDR1 and CDR2: GTSNPN, SVGIG (reference sequence). This chain's CDR3 is CAWSSLQEAFF.